Below are 5 T cell receptor beta chains sequenced from a single sample in a study of Ad26.COV2.S vaccination and SARS-CoV-2 variants. The assay was immunoSEQ multiplex PCR, and TCRdb's table has in-frame clones only and misses some. Among under 600,000 clones listed, 80% to 90% were seen once. Treatment defined: about 20 received Ad26.COV2.S at low or high dose, single or two shots; 5 received placebo; per-sample allocation not given. Vaccine and placebo recipients were sampled on day 63 after the first injection. The sequencing here drew on peripheral blood, taken in a trial of Ad26.COV2.S vaccine versus placebo. The receptors shown here come from a person aged 18-65 years who received the Ad26.COV2.S COVID-19 vaccine or a placebo.

The chain joins TRBV29-1 to TRBJ1-4, with no clear D. The length of the CDR3 is 14 residues. From germline, CDR1 is SQVTM and CDR2 ANQGSEA. Trimming pared 2 bases from V and 4 bases from J, leaving 11 bases between. As DNA, the CDR3 is TGCAGCGTTGAACCGCGGGGTATTAATGAAAAACTGTTTTTT. It translates to CSVEPRGINEKLFF.

The rearrangement links TRBV7-9 to TRBJ2-7; 10 bases fit TRBD2. CDR1 SEHNR and CDR2 FQNEAQ come from the germline V gene (reference sequence). With 5 bases clipped from V and 4 bases from J, the junction kept 5 bases outside the gene matches. The CDR3 runs to 14 residues. For the CDR3, the DNA is TGTGCCAGCAGCCCTAGCGGGGGCACATACGAGCAGTACTTC. Protein sequence: CASSPSGGTYEQYF.

This chain links TRBV6-6 with TRBJ2-1; 11 nucleotides line up with TRBD2. The germline V gene has CDR1 MNHNY and CDR2 SVGAGI (reference sequence). The CDR3 loop spans 13 amino acids. V shed 10 bases and J 4 bases; nucleotides not matched to a gene: 3. The DNA for the CDR3 is TGTGCCACCGGGACTAGCGGTTACAATGAGCAGTTCTTC. This codes for CATGTSGYNEQFF.

CDR3: CASSQEPGLNIQYF. CDR3 DNA: TGTGCCAGCAGCCAAGAACCTGGACTAAACATTCAGTACTTC. The rearrangement uses TRBV4-2 and TRBJ2-4; tentatively, D is TRBD2 (5 bases). V shed 0 bases and J shed 6 bases, with 9 bases lying between them. CDR3 length equals 14 residues. Germline CDR1 is LGHNA and CDR2 is YNFKEQ.

This sequence joins TRBV6-5 and TRBJ1-1; 8 bases line up with TRBD1. The V segment lost 6 bases and the J segment 4 bases; nucleotides outside the gene matches: 7. Per germline, CDR1 MNHEY and CDR2 SVGAGI. The CDR3 runs to 14 residues. The CDR3: CASRGGTGVTEAFF. The CDR3 DNA is TGTGCCAGCAGGGGTGGGACAGGCGTCACTGAAGCTTTCTTT.